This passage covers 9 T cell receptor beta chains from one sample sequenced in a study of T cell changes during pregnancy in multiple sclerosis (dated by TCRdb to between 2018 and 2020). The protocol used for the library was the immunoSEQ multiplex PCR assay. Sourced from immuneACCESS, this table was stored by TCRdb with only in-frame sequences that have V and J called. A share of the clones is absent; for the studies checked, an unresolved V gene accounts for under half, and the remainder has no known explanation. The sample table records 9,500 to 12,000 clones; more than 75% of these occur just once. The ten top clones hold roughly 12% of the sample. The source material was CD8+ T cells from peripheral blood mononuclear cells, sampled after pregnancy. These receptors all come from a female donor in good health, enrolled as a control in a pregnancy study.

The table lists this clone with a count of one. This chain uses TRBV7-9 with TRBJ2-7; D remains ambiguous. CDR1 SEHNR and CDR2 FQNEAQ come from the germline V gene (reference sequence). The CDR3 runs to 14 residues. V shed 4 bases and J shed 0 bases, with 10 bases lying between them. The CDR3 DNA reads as TGTGCCAGCAGCTCAGGTTATAGCTCCTACGAGCAGTACTTC. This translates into CASSSGYSSYEQYF.

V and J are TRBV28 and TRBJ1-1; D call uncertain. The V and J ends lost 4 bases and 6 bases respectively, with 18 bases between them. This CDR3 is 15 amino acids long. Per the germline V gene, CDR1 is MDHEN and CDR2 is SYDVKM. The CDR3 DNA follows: TGTGCCAGCAGTTCCAAAGCCGGCCCAAGCGCTGAAGCTTTCTTT. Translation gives CASSSKAGPSAEAFF.

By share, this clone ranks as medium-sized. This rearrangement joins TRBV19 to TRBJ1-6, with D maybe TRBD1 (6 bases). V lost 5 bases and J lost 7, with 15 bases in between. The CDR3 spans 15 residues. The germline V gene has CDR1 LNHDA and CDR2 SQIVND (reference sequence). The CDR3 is CASSSNRADNSPLHF. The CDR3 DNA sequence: TGTGCCAGTAGTTCCAACAGGGCGGACAATTCACCCCTCCACTTT.

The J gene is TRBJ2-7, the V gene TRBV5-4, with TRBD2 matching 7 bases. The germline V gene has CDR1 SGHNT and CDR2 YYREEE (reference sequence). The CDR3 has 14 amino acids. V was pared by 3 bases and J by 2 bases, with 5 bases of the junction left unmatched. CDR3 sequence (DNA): TGTGCCAGCAGCTCCCCAGGACTAGCCTACGAGCAGTACTTC. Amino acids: CASSSPGLAYEQYF. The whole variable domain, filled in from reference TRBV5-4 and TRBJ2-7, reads ETGVTQSPTHLIKTRGQQVTLRCSSQSGHNTVSWYQQALGQGPQFIFQYYREEENGRGNFPPRFSGLQFPNYSSELNVNALELDDSALYLCASSSPGLAYEQYFGPGTRLTVT.

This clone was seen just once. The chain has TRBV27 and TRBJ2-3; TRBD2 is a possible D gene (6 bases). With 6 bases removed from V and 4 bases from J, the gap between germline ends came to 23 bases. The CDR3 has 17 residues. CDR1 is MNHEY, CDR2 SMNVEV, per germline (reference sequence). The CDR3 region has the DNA TGTGCCAGCAGGAAAGGGTTGGCGGGATTGGTCCCAGATACGCAGTATTTT. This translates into CASRKGLAGLVPDTQYF.

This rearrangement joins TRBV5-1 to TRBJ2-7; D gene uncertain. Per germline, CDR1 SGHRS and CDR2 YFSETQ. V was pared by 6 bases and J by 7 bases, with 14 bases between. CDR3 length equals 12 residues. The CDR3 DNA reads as TGCGCCAGCAATAGCCCCACGGAAGAGCAGTACTTC. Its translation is CASNSPTEEQYF. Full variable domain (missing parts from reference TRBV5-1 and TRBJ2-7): KAGVTQTPRYLIKTRGQQVTLSCSPISGHRSVSWYQQTPGQGLQFLFEYFSETQRNKGNFPGRFSGRQFSNSRSEMNVSTLELGDSALYLCASNSPTEEQYFGPGTRLTVT.

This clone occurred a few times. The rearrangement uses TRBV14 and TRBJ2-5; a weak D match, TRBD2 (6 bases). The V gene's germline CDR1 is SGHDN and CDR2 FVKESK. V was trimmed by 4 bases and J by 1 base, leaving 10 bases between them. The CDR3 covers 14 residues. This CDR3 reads CASSPGSGQETQYF. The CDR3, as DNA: TGTGCCAGCAGCCCAGGTAGCGGCCAAGAGACCCAGTACTTC.

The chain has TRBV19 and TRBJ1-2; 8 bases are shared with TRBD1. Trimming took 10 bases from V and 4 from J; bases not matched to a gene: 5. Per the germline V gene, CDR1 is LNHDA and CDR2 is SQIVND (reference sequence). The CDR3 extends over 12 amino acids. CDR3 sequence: CATTTGAYGYTF. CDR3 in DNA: TGTGCCACTACGACAGGGGCCTATGGCTACACCTTC.

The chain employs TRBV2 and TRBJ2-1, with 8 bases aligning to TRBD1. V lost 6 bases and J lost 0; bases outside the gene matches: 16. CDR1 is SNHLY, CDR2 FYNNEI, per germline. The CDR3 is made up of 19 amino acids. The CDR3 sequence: CASRLWGGRGPHSYNEQFF. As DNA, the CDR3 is TGTGCCAGCAGGCTTTGGGGTGGCAGGGGGCCCCACTCCTACAATGAGCAGTTCTTC.